The 14 T cell receptor beta chains in this list originate from one sample, sequenced in a study of blood T cell repertoires in COVID-19 (dated by TCRdb to the early 2020s). Receptor amplification or capture employed the immunoSEQ multiplex PCR assay. The source is immuneACCESS, and TCRdb retained only in-frame sequences with V and J called. Part of the clones is not carried over; for the studies checked, unresolved V genes explain less than half of this, and the remainder is unexplained. Recorded for this sample are over 120,000 clones; approximately 84% of them occurred a single time. The ten largest clones take up under 5.5% of the sample. The sample taken for sequencing was peripheral blood. Receptors were obtained from a human donor in a cohort sampled during active COVID-19.

This chain joins TRBV11-2 and TRBJ2-1; 7 bases agree with TRBD2. Trimming at V came to 5 bases and at J to 9 bases, leaving 10 bases not matched to a gene. CDR3 length: 14 amino acids. Per germline, CDR1 SGHAT and CDR2 FQNNGV. The CDR3: CASSPLWGGSEQFF. The DNA for the CDR3 is TGTGCCAGCAGCCCCCTCTGGGGGGGAAGTGAGCAGTTCTTC.

This clone was seen once. The CDR3 sequence: CASSLQVTLPYNEQFF. In DNA form, the CDR3 reads TGTGCCAGCAGCTTACAGGTTACTCTTCCCTACAATGAGCAGTTCTTC. The J gene is TRBJ2-1, the V gene TRBV7-3; D not resolved. The CDR3 extends over 16 amino acids. Trimming shortened V by 2 bases and J by 2 bases, and 13 bases separated the two germline ends. Per germline, CDR1 SGHTA and CDR2 FQGTGA.

The rearrangement links TRBV7-6 to TRBJ2-3; TRBD2 aligns across 7 bases. From germline, CDR1 is SGHVS and CDR2 FNYEAQ. J was trimmed by 3 bases and V by 1 base; bases with no gene match: 4. The CDR3 spans 15 residues. CDR3 in DNA: TGTGCCAGCAGCTTAGTAGCGGGCACTACAGATACGCAGTATTTT. Its translation is CASSLVAGTTDTQYF.

This rearrangement joins TRBV30 to TRBJ1-1; unclear D gene. This CDR3 region has 13 residues. The germline gives CDR1 GTSNPN, CDR2 SVGIG (reference sequence). With 8 bases removed from V and 4 bases from J, the gap between germline ends came to 17 bases. The CDR3 sequence: CALAGVGFTEAFF. As DNA, the CDR3 is TGTGCCCTCGCCGGGGTAGGGTTCACTGAAGCTTTCTTT.

The chain is built from TRBV21-1 and TRBJ2-5; whether TRBD2, the table's D call, matches the DNA was not checked. TRBV21-1 constitutes a pseudogene. CDR3 size: 16 residues. In nucleotides, the CDR3 is TGTGCCAGCAGCAAGAGGTATTTAGGTCTGATAGGGACCCAGTACTTC. The encoded protein is CASSKRYLGLIGTQYF.

This sequence joins TRBV3-1 (or the pseudogene TRBV3-2) and TRBJ2-4; 10 nucleotides match TRBD2. This CDR3 contains 14 residues. V shed 4 bases and J 7 bases; nucleotides not matched to a gene: 4. Germline assignment: CDR1 LGHDT and CDR2 YNNKEL (reference sequence). This chain's CDR3 is CASSPGLASNIQYF. The CDR3 nucleotides read TGTGCCAGCAGCCCGGGACTAGCGTCGAACATTCAGTACTTC.

The chain has TRBV11-1 and TRBJ2-7; tentative D call: TRBD2 (5 bases). Trimming took 2 bases from V and 7 from J, leaving 12 bases between them. The CDR3 runs 13 residues. Germline CDR1 reads SGHAT; CDR2 reads FQDESV (reference sequence). This chain's CDR3 is CASSLHARGEQYF. In DNA form, the CDR3 reads TGTGCCAGCAGCTTACACGCACGGGGTGAGCAGTACTTC.

This sequence joins TRBV7-2 and TRBJ1-6; D may be TRBD1 (6 bases). Germline CDR1 reads SGHTA; CDR2 reads FQGNSA. V lost 9 bases and J lost 8, with 23 bases in between. This CDR3 contains 16 residues. The CDR3 DNA is TGTGCCAGTACACAGTGGGTGGGGGCTTGGGATTCACCCCTCCACTTT. As protein: CASTQWVGAWDSPLHF.

The chain carries TRBV19 and TRBJ2-1, with D possibly being TRBD1 (5 bases). The CDR3 sequence is 15 residues long. Looked up from germline, CDR1 is LNHDA and CDR2 is SQIVND (reference sequence). V was shortened by 3 bases and J by 2 bases, with 11 bases between the two germline ends. CDR3 sequence reads: CASSIRVYAYNEQFF. In nucleotides, the CDR3 is TGTGCCAGTAGTATCAGGGTATACGCCTACAATGAGCAGTTCTTC.

The chain has TRBV19 and TRBJ1-3; tentatively, D is TRBD1 (5 bases). From germline, CDR1 is LNHDA and CDR2 SQIVND (reference sequence). Between the trimmed V and J ends, which lost 2 bases and 1 base, there was a span of 21 bases. This CDR3 contains 19 residues. For the CDR3, the DNA is TGTGCCAGTAGTATATCCCCCCCGACAGACCAGACATCTGGAAACACCATATATTTT. This codes for CASSISPPTDQTSGNTIYF.

V and J are TRBV4-2 and TRBJ1-4; D remains ambiguous. Germline assignment: CDR1 LGHNA and CDR2 YNFKEQ. Trimming left V 6 bases short and J 8 bases short, with 25 bases between. The CDR3 runs 17 residues. DNA for the CDR3: TGTGCCAGCAGTCGCTCTGGGGTGAGCGGCCGGGGAGAAAAACTGTTTTTT. Translated: CASSRSGVSGRGEKLFF.

This chain joins TRBV7-2 and TRBJ1-2; the D is unclear. Trimming pared 7 bases from V and 5 bases from J, leaving 23 bases between. Germline values: CDR1 SGHTA, CDR2 FQGNSA. The CDR3 runs 16 residues. CDR3 DNA sequence: TGTGCCAGCACCATAGATAGACCCTCAAGCGGGTATGGCTACACCTTC. Translation: CASTIDRPSSGYGYTF.

This clone showed up just once. The V gene is TRBV19, the J gene TRBJ1-1; TRBD1 aligns across 9 bases. Germline CDR1 is LNHDA and CDR2 is SQIVND (reference sequence). The V segment lost 5 bases and the J segment 6 bases; nucleotides outside the gene matches: 10. The CDR3 is 15 residues long. CDR3 in amino acids: CASSPRTGAGPEAFF. Here the CDR3 DNA reads TGTGCCAGTAGTCCCCGGACAGGGGCAGGTCCTGAAGCTTTCTTT.

This chain's CDR3 is CASGTQHGQGYTF. DNA of the CDR3: TGTGCCAGCGGGACTCAACACGGACAAGGCTACACCTTC. The J gene is TRBJ1-2, the V gene TRBV6-5, with TRBD1 as a possible D gene (5 bases). Germline CDR1 MNHEY, CDR2 SVGAGI. The CDR3 has 13 residues. The V end lost 8 bases, the J end lost 8 bases, and 18 bases lay between the germline ends.